Listed below are T cell receptor beta chains from one sample, sequenced in a study of blood T cells in healthy people across ages. Via MiXCR, TCRdb re-called the 5' RACE reads, giving one row per CDR3 protein. Of roughly 1,300,000 distinct CDR3 sequences listed, 59% are singletons. The sample comprised blood. The receptors come from a young man in good health. Each CDR3 is given with its conserved first and last residue. D genes are given only for firm matches. Clone size is not always given. Where it is, it says once, few, many or a class for expanded clones.

length: 13
V: TRBV12-3/TRBV12-4
D: -
J: TRBJ2-7
size: few
CDR3: CASTLGAHYEQYF
DNA: TGTGCCAGCACCTTGGGGGCCCACTACGAGCAGTACTTC

length: 15
V: TRBV20-1
D: -
J: TRBJ1-2
size: -
CDR3: CSAKGPVLTNYGYTF
DNA: TGCAGTGCTAAGGGCCCGGTCCTAACTAACTATGGCTACACCTTC

length: 16
V: TRBV5-6
D: TRBD1
J: TRBJ1-6
size: -
CDR3: CASSYGQELLNSPLHF
DNA: TGTGCCAGCAGCTACGGACAGGAGCTCCTCAATTCACCCCTCCACTTT

length: 18
V: TRBV28
D: TRBD2
J: TRBJ2-7
size: few
CDR3: CASSLSGGGSLPAYEQYF
DNA: TGTGCCAGCAGTTTAAGCGGCGGGGGGTCCCTTCCCGCCTACGAGCAGTACTTC

length: 13
V: TRBV4-1
D: -
J: TRBJ2-5
size: few
CDR3: CASSQWRQETQYF
DNA: TGCGCCAGCAGCCAGTGGAGACAAGAGACCCAGTACTTC

length: 12
V: TRBV27
D: TRBD1
J: TRBJ2-7
size: -
CDR3: CASETGSGEQYF
DNA: TGTGCCAGCGAGACAGGGTCAGGCGAGCAGTACTTC

length: 15
V: TRBV6-6
D: -
J: TRBJ1-5
size: -
CDR3: CASSSPTSVDQPQHF
DNA: TGTGCCAGCAGTTCCCCCACCAGTGTGGATCAGCCCCAGCATTTT

length: 14
V: TRBV10-3
D: -
J: TRBJ2-2
size: -
CDR3: CAIRGGPNTGELFF
DNA: TGTGCCATCAGGGGGGGACCGAACACCGGGGAGCTGTTTTTT

length: 14
V: TRBV25-1
D: -
J: TRBJ1-6
size: -
CDR3: CASRPYTEHSPLHF
DNA: TGTGCCAGCCGGCCCTATACAGAGCATTCACCCCTCCACTTT

length: 15
V: TRBV10-3
D: TRBD2
J: TRBJ2-7
size: few
CDR3: CAISESPGGSYEQYF
DNA: TGTGCCATCAGTGAGTCTCCGGGGGGCTCCTACGAGCAGTACTTC

length: 13
V: TRBV5-5
D: -
J: TRBJ2-7
size: -
CDR3: CASGFWEYYEQYF
DNA: TGTGCCAGCGGCTTTTGGGAGTACTACGAGCAGTACTTC

length: 15
V: TRBV5-6
D: -
J: TRBJ1-6
size: -
CDR3: CASSLDGTADSPLHF
DNA: TGTGCCAGCAGCTTGGATGGGACGGCCGATTCACCCCTCCACTTT

length: 14
V: TRBV11-1
D: TRBD1
J: TRBJ1-1
size: once
CDR3: CASMGDRVNTEAFF
DNA: TGTGCCAGCATGGGGGACAGAGTGAACACTGAAGCTTTCTTT

length: 14
V: TRBV6-5
D: -
J: TRBJ1-1
size: -
CDR3: CASSYSSANTEAFF
DNA: TGTGCCAGCAGTTACTCGTCCGCGAACACTGAAGCTTTCTTT

length: 15
V: TRBV4-1
D: TRBD1
J: TRBJ1-4
size: -
CDR3: CASSQEAGTGVELFF
DNA: TGCGCCAGCAGCCAAGAAGCCGGGACAGGGGTAGAACTGTTTTTT

length: 13
V: TRBV29-1
D: -
J: TRBJ2-7
size: few
CDR3: CSVEGGARYEQYF
DNA: TGCAGCGTTGAAGGAGGGGCCCGTTACGAGCAGTACTTC

length: 15
V: TRBV7-6
D: -
J: TRBJ2-1
size: few
CDR3: CASSSLEGEGNEQFF
DNA: TGTGCCAGCAGCTCGCTGGAGGGGGAGGGAAATGAGCAGTTCTTC

length: 14
V: TRBV7-9
D: -
J: TRBJ1-5
size: -
CDR3: CASSFSSRDQPQHF
DNA: TGTGCCAGCAGCTTTTCCTCGCGGGATCAGCCCCAGCATTTT

length: 15
V: TRBV4-1
D: -
J: TRBJ1-2
size: few
CDR3: CASSQEWDGRGGYTF
DNA: TGCGCCAGCAGCCAAGAATGGGACGGTCGCGGTGGCTACACCTTC

length: 13
V: TRBV20-1
D: -
J: TRBJ2-1
size: few
CDR3: CSASWTQQPEQFF
DNA: TGCAGTGCTAGCTGGACCCAGCAACCTGAGCAGTTCTTC

length: 13
V: TRBV6-6
D: TRBD1
J: TRBJ2-1
size: few
CDR3: CASRDTRQGGWFF
DNA: TGTGCCAGCAGAGACACAAGACAGGGGGGGTGGTTCTTC

length: 22
V: TRBV6-2/TRBV6-3
D: -
J: TRBJ2-3
size: -
CDR3: CASSYAKSRSPTTGGSTDTQYF
DNA: TGTGCCAGCAGTTACGCTAAGTCACGCTCCCCGACGACAGGAGGTTCCACAGATACGCAGTATTTT

length: 15
V: TRBV4-1
D: TRBD2
J: TRBJ2-7
size: -
CDR3: CASSRGLAGGIEQYF
DNA: TGCGCCAGCAGCCGGGGACTAGCGGGGGGGATCGAGCAGTACTTC

length: 16
V: TRBV4-2
D: -
J: TRBJ2-4
size: few
CDR3: CASSQETELAKNIQYF
DNA: TGTGCCAGCAGCCAAGAAACAGAACTAGCCAAAAACATTCAGTACTTC

length: 14
V: TRBV5-1
D: -
J: TRBJ1-1
size: few
CDR3: CASSPTTGNTEAFF
DNA: TGTGCCAGCAGCCCAACTACAGGGAACACTGAAGCTTTCTTT

length: 13
V: TRBV6-2/TRBV6-3
D: TRBD1
J: TRBJ1-2
size: -
CDR3: CASSPTGLGGYTF
DNA: TGTGCCAGCAGTCCGACAGGGTTGGGAGGCTACACCTTC

length: 15
V: TRBV20-1
D: TRBD2
J: TRBJ2-3
size: -
CDR3: CSAPGSGGITDTQYF
DNA: TGCAGTGCCCCAGGGAGCGGGGGGATCACAGATACGCAGTATTTT

length: 17
V: TRBV4-1
D: -
J: TRBJ2-1
size: -
CDR3: CASSQEAASAGYNEQFF
DNA: TGCGCCAGCAGCCAAGAGGCTGCCTCAGCAGGCTACAATGAGCAGTTCTTC

length: 13
V: TRBV4-1
D: TRBD1
J: TRBJ1-4
size: few
CDR3: CASRQGFGEKLFF
DNA: TGCGCCAGCAGACAGGGGTTCGGTGAAAAACTGTTTTTT

length: 13
V: TRBV5-1
D: -
J: TRBJ2-3
size: -
CDR3: CASRTDGPGTQYF
DNA: TGCGCCAGCAGAACGGACGGGCCCGGTACGCAGTATTTT

length: 13
V: TRBV2
D: -
J: TRBJ2-1
size: -
CDR3: CASSLGQSNEQFF
DNA: TGTGCCAGCAGTTTAGGACAGAGCAATGAGCAGTTCTTC

length: 16
V: TRBV4-1
D: -
J: TRBJ2-7
size: -
CDR3: CASSQEMAGAVDEQYF
DNA: TGCGCCAGCAGCCAAGAAATGGCAGGGGCTGTCGACGAGCAGTACTTC

length: 12
V: TRBV2
D: -
J: TRBJ1-1
size: -
CDR3: CASRLSGTEAFF
DNA: TGTGCCAGCAGATTATCTGGCACTGAAGCTTTCTTT

length: 16
V: TRBV5-1
D: TRBD1
J: TRBJ2-5
size: once
CDR3: CASSFGQEIRVETQYF
DNA: TGCGCCAGCAGCTTCGGACAGGAAATAAGGGTGGAGACCCAGTACTTC

length: 15
V: TRBV6-5
D: -
J: TRBJ2-1
size: -
CDR3: CASSRDSSSYNEQFF
DNA: TGTGCCAGCAGTCGGGACTCCTCGTCCTACAATGAGCAGTTCTTC

length: 12
V: TRBV9
D: -
J: TRBJ1-1
size: few
CDR3: CASSVVLPEAFF
DNA: TGTGCCAGCAGCGTAGTCCTCCCTGAAGCTTTCTTT

length: 16
V: TRBV10-3
D: TRBD2
J: TRBJ2-1
size: -
CDR3: CAISESIAGGNNEQFF
DNA: TGTGCCATCAGTGAGTCAATAGCGGGGGGGAACAATGAGCAGTTCTTC

length: 15
V: TRBV24-1
D: TRBD2
J: TRBJ2-3
size: few
CDR3: CATSDPGLAADTQYF
DNA: TGTGCCACCAGTGATCCGGGACTAGCAGCAGATACGCAGTATTTT

length: 16
V: TRBV11-2
D: -
J: TRBJ2-7
size: -
CDR3: CASSLDREGSSYEQYF
DNA: TGTGCCAGCAGCTTAGATCGCGAGGGAAGCTCCTACGAGCAGTACTTC

length: 16
V: TRBV5-1
D: -
J: TRBJ1-1
size: once
CDR3: CASSLIGTTLNTEAFF
DNA: TGCGCCAGCAGCTTGATAGGGACGACTTTGAACACTGAAGCTTTCTTT

length: 15
V: TRBV20-1
D: -
J: TRBJ1-1
size: -
CDR3: CSARELAGIYTEAFF
DNA: TGCAGTGCTAGAGAGTTGGCAGGGATTTACACTGAAGCTTTCTTT

length: 13
V: TRBV5-1
D: -
J: TRBJ1-2
size: -
CDR3: CATAVTGAYGYTF
DNA: TGCGCCACCGCCGTGACAGGAGCCTATGGCTACACCTTC